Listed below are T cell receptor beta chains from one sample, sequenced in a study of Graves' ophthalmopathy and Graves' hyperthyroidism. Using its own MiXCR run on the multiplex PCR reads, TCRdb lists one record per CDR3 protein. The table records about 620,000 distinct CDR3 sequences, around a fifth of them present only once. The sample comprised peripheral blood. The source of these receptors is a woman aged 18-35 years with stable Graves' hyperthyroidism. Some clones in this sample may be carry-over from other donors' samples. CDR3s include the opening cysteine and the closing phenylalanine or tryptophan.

CDR3 protein: CASSPRNPLAGEETQYF
J gene: TRBJ2-5
V gene: TRBV7-8

CDR3 protein: CASSGEWFSYEQYF
J gene: TRBJ2-7
V gene: TRBV6-1

CDR3 protein: CASSIKGTFETQYF
J gene: TRBJ2-5
V gene: TRBV19

CDR3 protein: CAVAPGTGVNTEAFF
J gene: TRBJ1-1
V gene: TRBV30

CDR3 protein: CSARDNSNYGYTF
J gene: TRBJ1-2
V gene: TRBV20-1

CDR3 protein: CASTPGRYYGYTF
J gene: TRBJ1-2
V gene: TRBV25-1

CDR3 protein: CASSFGGRRLYEQYF
J gene: TRBJ2-7
V gene: TRBV6-5

CDR3 protein: CASSVNRDGNQPQHF
J gene: TRBJ1-5
V gene: TRBV19

CDR3 protein: CASSRSGDDADTQYF
J gene: TRBJ2-3
V gene: TRBV5-1

CDR3 protein: CASSELFYEQYF
J gene: TRBJ2-7
V gene: TRBV12-3/TRBV12-4

CDR3 protein: CATSRDRGSSIYGYTF
J gene: TRBJ1-2
V gene: TRBV15

CDR3 protein: CAWSRDTRNSPLHF
J gene: TRBJ1-6
V gene: TRBV30

CDR3 protein: CASSGSGIGELFF
J gene: TRBJ2-2
V gene: TRBV19

CDR3 protein: CASSYGPNREQYF
J gene: TRBJ2-7
V gene: TRBV6-5

CDR3 protein: CSAPNPLTYEQYF
J gene: TRBJ2-7
V gene: TRBV20-1

CDR3 protein: CASRRDTSNQPQHF
J gene: TRBJ1-5
V gene: TRBV12-3/TRBV12-4

CDR3 protein: CASSPPAGLYGYTF
J gene: TRBJ1-2
V gene: TRBV18

CDR3 protein: CASSLREIGYTF
J gene: TRBJ1-2
V gene: TRBV28

CDR3 protein: CASSLAGPVSYEQYF
J gene: TRBJ2-7
V gene: TRBV28

CDR3 protein: CASRGFESYGYTF
J gene: TRBJ1-2
V gene: TRBV19

CDR3 protein: CASSAIGTSGIAGELFF
J gene: TRBJ2-2
V gene: TRBV11-2

CDR3 protein: CASSPDRGQGEAFF
J gene: TRBJ1-1
V gene: TRBV7-3

CDR3 protein: CASSPTAVWSRDQYF
J gene: TRBJ2-7
V gene: TRBV3-1

CDR3 protein: CASSGIMTEAFF
J gene: TRBJ1-1
V gene: TRBV11-2

CDR3 protein: CASSLWPDQETQYF
J gene: TRBJ2-5
V gene: TRBV28

CDR3 protein: CAWNKGTGEDEQYF
J gene: TRBJ2-7
V gene: TRBV30

CDR3 protein: CASSFQVARAYTEAFF
J gene: TRBJ1-1
V gene: TRBV12-3/TRBV12-4

CDR3 protein: CASSSRQGLSYEQYF
J gene: TRBJ2-7
V gene: TRBV6-1

CDR3 protein: CASRSQVLAKNIQYF
J gene: TRBJ2-4
V gene: TRBV7-2

CDR3 protein: CASSFPQGTPHRSSYEQYF
J gene: TRBJ2-7
V gene: TRBV12-3/TRBV12-4

CDR3 protein: CASRTGDGGDEQYF
J gene: TRBJ2-7
V gene: TRBV6-2/TRBV6-3

CDR3 protein: CASSYLEGPPGTQYF
J gene: TRBJ2-5
V gene: TRBV6-5

CDR3 protein: CASSIDLNTEAFF
J gene: TRBJ1-1
V gene: TRBV5-1

CDR3 protein: CASSETSRFEQYF
J gene: TRBJ2-7
V gene: TRBV2

CDR3 protein: CASRDPGPNSPLHF
J gene: TRBJ1-6
V gene: TRBV12-3/TRBV12-4

CDR3 protein: CASGSYGYTF
J gene: TRBJ1-2
V gene: TRBV6-1

CDR3 protein: CASSLDRFNRAFF
J gene: TRBJ1-1
V gene: TRBV27

CDR3 protein: CASSEALLPGNTIYF
J gene: TRBJ1-3
V gene: TRBV2

CDR3 protein: CSAFAPRGEGQPQHF
J gene: TRBJ1-5
V gene: TRBV20-1

CDR3 protein: CASTIGTGLNGYTF
J gene: TRBJ1-2
V gene: TRBV6-1

CDR3 protein: CSVRSGAYEQYF
J gene: TRBJ2-7
V gene: TRBV29-1

CDR3 protein: CASSAPSGRENTEAFF
J gene: TRBJ1-1
V gene: TRBV9

CDR3 protein: CASSLAGGGSSYEQYF
J gene: TRBJ2-7
V gene: TRBV7-9

CDR3 protein: CASSLGASVYNSPLHF
J gene: TRBJ1-6
V gene: TRBV6-5

CDR3 protein: CASSGAVGPQHF
J gene: TRBJ1-5
V gene: TRBV6-1

CDR3 protein: CASSFEGGSNQPQHF
J gene: TRBJ1-5
V gene: TRBV2

CDR3 protein: CASRLGGPVNTEAFF
J gene: TRBJ1-1
V gene: TRBV19